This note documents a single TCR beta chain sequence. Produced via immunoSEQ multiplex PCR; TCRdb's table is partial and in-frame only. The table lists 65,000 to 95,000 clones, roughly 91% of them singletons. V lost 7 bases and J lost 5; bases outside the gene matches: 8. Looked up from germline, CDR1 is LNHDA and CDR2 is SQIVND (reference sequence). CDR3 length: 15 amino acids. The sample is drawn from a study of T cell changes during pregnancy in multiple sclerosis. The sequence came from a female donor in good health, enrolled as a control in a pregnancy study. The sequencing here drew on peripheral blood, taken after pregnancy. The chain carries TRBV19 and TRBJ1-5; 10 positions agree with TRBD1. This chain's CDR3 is CASTRPGTGDQPQHF. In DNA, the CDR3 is TGTGCCAGTACCCGTCCCGGGACAGGGGATCAGCCCCAGCATTTT.